Each of the 2 T cell receptor beta chains below was sequenced from the same sample in a study of early T cells in non-severe SARS-CoV-2 infection. One entry per CDR3 protein results from TCRdb running MiXCR on the 5' RACE reads. The sample carries around 76,000 distinct CDR3 sequences, 10% to 15% recorded once. The sample comprised whole blood. These receptors were obtained from an adult who was a healthcare worker with PCR-confirmed SARS-CoV-2 infection or an uninfected control (not recorded which).

This clonotype appeared a few times. The gene calls are TRBV5-1 and TRBJ2-3; 10 positions match TRBD1. V was pared by 0 bases and J by 3 bases, with 1 base of the junction left unmatched. The CDR3 is 15 amino acids. Germline V gene data show CDR1 as SGHRS and CDR2 as YFSETQ. The CDR3 DNA reads TGCGCCAGCAGCTTGGGGGGACAGGGGACAGATACGCAGTATTTT. Its translation is CASSLGGQGTDTQYF.

In its sample, this clonotype was seen many times. This rearrangement joins TRBV7-2 to TRBJ1-1; D is undetermined. Trimming shortened V by 4 bases and J by 8 bases, and 14 bases separated the two germline ends. CDR1 is SGHTA, CDR2 FQGNSA, per germline. The length of the CDR3 is 13 residues. The CDR3 DNA reads TGTGCCAGCAGCTCCCGTCTGGGCCGGGAAGCTTTCTTT. Amino acid sequence: CASSSRLGREAFF.